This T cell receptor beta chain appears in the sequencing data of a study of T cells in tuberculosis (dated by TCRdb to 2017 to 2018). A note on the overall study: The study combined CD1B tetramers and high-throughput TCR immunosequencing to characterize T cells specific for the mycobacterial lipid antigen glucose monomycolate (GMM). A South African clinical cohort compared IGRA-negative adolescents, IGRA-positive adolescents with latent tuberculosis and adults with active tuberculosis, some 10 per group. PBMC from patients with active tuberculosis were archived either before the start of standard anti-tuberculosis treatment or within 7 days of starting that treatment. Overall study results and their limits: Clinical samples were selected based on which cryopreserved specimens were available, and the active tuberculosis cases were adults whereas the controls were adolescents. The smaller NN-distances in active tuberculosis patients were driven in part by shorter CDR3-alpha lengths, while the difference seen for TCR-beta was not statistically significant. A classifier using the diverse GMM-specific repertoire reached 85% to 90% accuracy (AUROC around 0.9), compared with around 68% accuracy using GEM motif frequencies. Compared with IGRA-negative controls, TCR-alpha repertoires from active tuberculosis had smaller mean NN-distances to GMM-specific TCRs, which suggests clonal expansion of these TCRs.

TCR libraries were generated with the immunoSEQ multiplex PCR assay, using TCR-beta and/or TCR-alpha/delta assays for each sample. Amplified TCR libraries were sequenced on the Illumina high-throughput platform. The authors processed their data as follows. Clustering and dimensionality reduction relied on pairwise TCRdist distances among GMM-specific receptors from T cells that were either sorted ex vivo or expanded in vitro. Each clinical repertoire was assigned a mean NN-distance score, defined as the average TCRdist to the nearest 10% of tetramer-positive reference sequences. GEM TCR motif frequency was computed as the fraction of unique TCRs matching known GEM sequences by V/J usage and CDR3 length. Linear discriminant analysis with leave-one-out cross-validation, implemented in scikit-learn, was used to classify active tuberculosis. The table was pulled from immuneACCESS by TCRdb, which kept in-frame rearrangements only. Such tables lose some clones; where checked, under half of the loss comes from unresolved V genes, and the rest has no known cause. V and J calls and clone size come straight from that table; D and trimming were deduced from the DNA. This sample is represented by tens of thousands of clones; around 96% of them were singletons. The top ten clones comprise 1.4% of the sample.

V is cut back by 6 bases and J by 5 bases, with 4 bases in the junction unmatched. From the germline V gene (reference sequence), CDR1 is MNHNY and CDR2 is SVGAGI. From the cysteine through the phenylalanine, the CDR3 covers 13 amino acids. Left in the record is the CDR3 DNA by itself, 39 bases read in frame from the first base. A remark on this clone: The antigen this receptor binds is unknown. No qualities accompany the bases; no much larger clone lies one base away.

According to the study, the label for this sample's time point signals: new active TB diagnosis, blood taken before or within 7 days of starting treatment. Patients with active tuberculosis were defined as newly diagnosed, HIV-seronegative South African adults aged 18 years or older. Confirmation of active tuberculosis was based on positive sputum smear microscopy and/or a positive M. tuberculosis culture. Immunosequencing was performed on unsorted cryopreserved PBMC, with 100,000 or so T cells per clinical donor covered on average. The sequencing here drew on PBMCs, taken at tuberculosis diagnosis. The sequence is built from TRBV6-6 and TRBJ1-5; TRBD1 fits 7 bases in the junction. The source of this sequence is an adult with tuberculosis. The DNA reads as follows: TGTGCCAGCAGGACCCAGGGGGATCAGCCCCAGCATTTT. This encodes CASRTQGDQPQHF.